The rows below give T cell receptor beta chains drawn from one sample of a study of a mutant IDH1 vaccine in newly diagnosed glioma. These receptors lack a known antigen. Sequenced by immunoSEQ multiplex PCR; TCRdb stores in-frame clones only, minus some. The sample includes about 81,000 clones, 65% to 90% of them seen just once. Material: PBMCs, obtained from a glioma patient whose treatment included an IDH1 peptide vaccine. The receptors shown here come from a man aged 30 to 39 with glioma. Some clones in this sample may be carry-over from other donors' samples. The CDR3 runs from the conserved cysteine through the conserved F or W. A D gene is named only where the DNA matches it firmly. The size field is filled for only some rows; it gives once, few, many or a size class.

>NA|TRBD2|TRBV5-4|TRBJ2-3
CATGPAGLTDTQYF
TGTGCCACCGGACCAGCGGGGCTCACAGATACGCAGTATTTT
>NA|NA|TRBV2|TRBJ2-7
CASSEHYEQYF
TGTGCCAGCAGTGAACACTACGAGCAGTACTTC
>NA|NA|TRBV6-1|TRBJ1-1
CASSERVPGRDTEAFF
TGTGCCAGCAGTGAAAGGGTCCCAGGGAGGGACACTGAAGCTTTCTTT
>NA|NA|TRBV10-3|TRBJ2-7
CAISDRPRVYEQYF
TGTGCCATCAGTGATCGTCCCAGGGTATACGAGCAGTACTTC
>NA|TRBD1|TRBV7-8|TRBJ1-2
CASSFTGGAGYGYTF
TGTGCCAGCAGCTTTACAGGGGGCGCGGGCTATGGCTACACCTTC
>NA|TRBD1|TRBV27|TRBJ2-7
CASSLLGQGPYEQYF
TGTGCCAGCAGTTTGCTGGGACAGGGGCCCTACGAGCAGTACTTC
>NA|TRBD1|TRBV6-5|TRBJ2-3
CASSRTGEDTQYF
TGTGCCAGCAGCCGGACAGGGGAGGATACGCAGTATTTT
>NA|NA|TRBV6-6|TRBJ2-7
CASTSPSSYEQYF
TGTGCCAGCACTTCTCCGTCTAGCTACGAGCAGTACTTC
>few|TRBD1|TRBV7-2|TRBJ1-2
CASSLAGTGRDGYTF
TGTGCCAGCAGCCTCGCCGGGACAGGGAGGGATGGCTACACCTTC
>NA|NA|TRBV10-1|TRBJ2-2
CASSRAGNTGELFF
TGCGCCAGCAGTAGGGCAGGGAACACCGGGGAGCTGTTTTTT
>NA|NA|TRBV4-1|TRBJ1-1
CASSQEVRTDMNTEAFF
TGCGCCAGCAGCCAAGAAGTTAGGACAGACATGAACACTGAAGCTTTCTTT
>NA|NA|TRBV19|TRBJ1-5
CASSMFQVNQPQHF
TGTGCCAGTAGTATGTTTCAGGTCAATCAGCCCCAGCATTTT
>NA|TRBD1|TRBV6-1|TRBJ1-5
CASSVSQGAYQPQHF
TGTGCCAGCAGTGTTTCACAGGGGGCTTATCAGCCCCAGCATTTT
>NA|TRBD2|TRBV10-3|TRBJ2-3
CAISDLAGSSTDTQYF
TGTGCCATCAGTGACCTAGCGGGCTCTAGCACAGATACGCAGTATTTT
>NA|TRBD2|TRBV30|TRBJ2-7
CAWRHGGSVGEQYF
TGTGCCTGGAGGCATGGCGGGAGTGTCGGCGAGCAGTACTTC
>NA|TRBD2|TRBV5-1|TRBJ2-1
CASSLATSGKYNEQFF
TGCGCCAGCAGCTTGGCCACTAGCGGGAAATACAATGAGCAGTTCTTC
>NA|NA|TRBV25-1|TRBJ2-7
CASRGYEQYF
TGTGCCAGTAGGGGCTACGAGCAGTACTTC
>NA|NA|TRBV5-1|TRBJ2-2
CASSSDSGRNTGELFF
TGCGCCAGCAGCTCTGACAGCGGAAGGAACACCGGGGAGCTGTTTTTT
>few|NA|TRBV30|TRBJ1-2
CAWTPLDRLYGYTF
TGTGCCTGGACTCCCCTTGACAGGCTCTATGGCTACACCTTC
>NA|NA|TRBV30|TRBJ2-2
CAWSVLGGVSGEQLFF
TGTGCCTGGAGTGTACTAGGGGGAGTGAGCGGCGAACAGCTGTTTTTT
>NA|NA|TRBV2|TRBJ2-7
CASSERGGRVYEQYF
TGTGCCAGCAGTGAAAGGGGCGGCAGGGTTTATGAGCAGTACTTC
>NA|TRBD1|TRBV2|TRBJ2-7
CASSGQGRGQYF
TGTGCCAGCAGCGGACAGGGGAGGGGGCAGTACTTC
>NA|TRBD1|TRBV5-1|TRBJ2-4
CASRSGQGENIQYF
TGCGCCAGCAGGTCAGGACAGGGGGAAAACATTCAGTACTTC
>NA|NA|TRBV5-1|TRBJ2-5
CASSFGVETQYF
TGCGCCAGCAGCTTTGGCGTGGAGACCCAGTACTTC
>NA|NA|TRBV2|TRBJ2-4
CASSVRENIQYF
TGTGCCAGCAGTGTACGGGAAAACATTCAGTACTTC
>NA|NA|TRBV6-5|TRBJ2-1
CASSYPPYNEQFF
TGTGCCAGCAGTTACCCACCTTACAATGAGCAGTTCTTC
>few|TRBD2|TRBV11-3|TRBJ2-2
CASSLWTSGKAGELFF
TGTGCCAGCAGCTTATGGACTAGCGGGAAGGCCGGGGAGCTGTTTTTT
>NA|TRBD1|TRBV27|TRBJ1-1
CASSLFPGQGITEAFF
TGTGCCAGCAGTTTATTCCCGGGACAGGGGATCACTGAAGCTTTCTTT
>NA|NA|TRBV5-1|TRBJ1-1
CASSLRSHDEAFF
TGCGCCAGCAGCTTGAGAAGCCACGATGAAGCTTTCTTT
>NA|TRBD1|TRBV10-3|TRBJ1-2
CAIMGQDASYGYTF
TGTGCCATCATGGGACAGGACGCTAGCTATGGCTACACCTTC
>once|NA|TRBV19|TRBJ2-2
CASTRAIGGVGTGELFF
TGTGCCAGTACCAGAGCGATCGGGGGTGTGGGCACCGGGGAGCTGTTTTTT
>NA|TRBD2|TRBV9|TRBJ2-1
CASSVGLARGRDEQFF
TGTGCCAGCAGCGTCGGACTAGCCCGAGGTCGGGATGAGCAGTTCTTC
>NA|TRBD1|TRBV28|TRBJ1-4
CASSSDRGVTNEKLFF
TGTGCCAGCAGTTCCGACAGGGGGGTAACTAATGAAAAACTGTTTTTT
>NA|NA|TRBV6-1|TRBJ2-7
CASSRADLYTHEQYF
TGTGCCAGCAGCCGGGCAGACCTATACACCCACGAGCAGTACTTC
>NA|NA|TRBV7-9|TRBJ1-3
CASSLVFSGNTIYF
TGTGCCAGCAGCTTAGTTTTCTCTGGAAACACCATATATTTT
>NA|TRBD2|TRBV28|TRBJ2-1
CASTAGGLNEQFF
TGTGCCAGCACGGCGGGAGGTTTGAATGAGCAGTTCTTC
>NA|NA|TRBV6-6|TRBJ1-1
CASRSGNTEAFF
TGTGCCAGCAGGTCGGGGAACACTGAAGCTTTCTTT
>NA|TRBD1|TRBV7-8|TRBJ2-5
CASSYLWTGQETQYF
TGTGCCAGCAGCTACCTCTGGACAGGTCAAGAGACCCAGTACTTC
>NA|NA|TRBV9|TRBJ1-6
CASSGSNSPLHF
TGTGCCAGCAGCGGGAGTAATTCACCCCTCCACTTT
>NA|NA|TRBV2|TRBJ2-7
CASETGSYEQYF
TGTGCCAGCGAGACAGGTAGCTACGAGCAGTACTTC
>NA|NA|TRBV7-2|TRBJ1-6
CASSGEGGHNSPLHF
TGTGCCAGCAGCGGAGAGGGGGGGCACAATTCACCCCTCCACTTT
>NA|TRBD1|TRBV9|TRBJ1-1
CASSVEVLRQGMNTEAFF
TGTGCCAGCAGCGTAGAGGTCTTGAGACAGGGGATGAACACTGAAGCTTTCTTT
>NA|TRBD2|TRBV13|TRBJ2-5
CASSPELAGDQETQYF
TGTGCCAGCAGCCCCGAGCTAGCGGGGGATCAAGAGACCCAGTACTTC
>NA|TRBD1|TRBV7-6|TRBJ1-6
CASSLLDRVSSNSPLHF
TGTGCCAGCAGCTTATTGGACAGGGTTAGCAGCAATTCACCCCTCCACTTT
>NA|NA|TRBV10-3|TRBJ1-6
CAISESGQGHSPLHF
TGTGCCATCAGTGAGTCGGGGCAGGGACATTCACCCCTCCACTTT
>NA|TRBD2|TRBV18|TRBJ2-7
CASSPRASGSYEQYF
TGTGCCAGCTCACCACGGGCTAGCGGGAGCTACGAGCAGTACTTC
>few|TRBD1|TRBV7-2|TRBJ1-5
CASSLDRGNGQPQHF
TGTGCCAGCAGCTTAGACAGGGGGAACGGTCAGCCCCAGCATTTT
>NA|NA|TRBV11-3|TRBJ2-2
CASSSGPDTGELFF
TGTGCCAGCAGTTCGGGTCCGGACACCGGGGAGCTGTTTTTT
>NA|NA|TRBV7-7|TRBJ2-5
CASSLLGVQETQYF
TGTGCCAGCAGCTTACTGGGGGTCCAAGAGACCCAGTACTTC
>NA|NA|TRBV7-2|TRBJ1-2
CASSLVLRDNYGYTF
TGTGCCAGCAGCTTAGTACTCCGGGACAACTATGGCTACACCTTC
>NA|NA|TRBV6-6|TRBJ1-6
CASSYSRGSYNSPLHF
TGTGCCAGCAGTTACTCCAGGGGCAGCTATAATTCACCCCTCCACTTT
>NA|NA|TRBV18|TRBJ2-5
CASSPPRGTQYF
TGTGCCAGCTCACCACCGAGGGGGACCCAGTACTTC
>NA|TRBD1|TRBV7-6|TRBJ2-7
CASSLVDRGEQYF
TGTGCCAGCAGCTTAGTTGACAGGGGAGAGCAGTACTTC
>NA|NA|TRBV7-9|TRBJ1-1
CASSYTSLNTEAFF
TGTGCCAGCAGCTATACGAGTTTAAACACTGAAGCTTTCTTT
>NA|TRBD1|TRBV27|TRBJ2-7
CASSLNRQGEKYF
TGTGCCAGCAGCTTGAACCGACAGGGGGAGAAGTACTTC
>NA|NA|TRBV5-4|TRBJ2-7
CASSQGGQASYEQYF
TGTGCCAGCAGCCAGGGGGGGCAGGCCTCCTACGAGCAGTACTTC
>NA|TRBD1|TRBV6-4|TRBJ1-5
CASAGGPRQPQHF
TGTGCCAGCGCAGGGGGCCCCAGACAGCCCCAGCATTTT
>few|NA|TRBV28|TRBJ2-1
CASSYRASSYNEQFF
TGTGCCAGCAGTTACAGGGCTAGCTCCTACAATGAGCAGTTCTTC
>NA|NA|TRBV5-1|TRBJ2-5
CASRGTGVRETQYF
TGCGCCAGCAGAGGAACCGGGGTCCGGGAGACCCAGTACTTC
>once|NA|TRBV4-3|TRBJ1-3
CASSQEWRDRLLNTIYF
TGCGCCAGCAGCCAAGAATGGCGAGACAGGTTGTTAAACACCATATATTTT